These 21 T cell receptor beta chains came from one sample sequenced in a study of blood T cell repertoires in COVID-19. The method was immunoSEQ multiplex PCR; TCRdb's version includes in-frame clones alone and lacks a portion of them. The profile shows about 230,000 clones, approximately 83% of them singletons. Input material: peripheral blood. These receptors were collected from a woman aged 50 to 65 with acute or convalescent COVID-19.

The J gene is TRBJ2-1, the V gene TRBV4-1, with 9 nucleotides matching TRBD2. CDR1 is MGHRA, CDR2 YSYEKL, per germline. CDR3 length: 16 residues. Unmatched junction bases numbered 6, after V lost 0 bases and J lost 6 bases. The CDR3 spells CASSQDSAGGSNEQFF. The CDR3 DNA reads as TGCGCCAGCAGCCAAGATTCAGCGGGAGGATCCAATGAGCAGTTCTTC.

The chain links TRBV25-1 to TRBJ1-6; no definite D call. The CDR3 extends over 15 amino acids. The V gene's germline CDR1 is MGHDK and CDR2 SYGVNS. Trimming took off 0 bases at V and 0 bases at J, with 3 bases between the two ends. This CDR3 is CASSEYSSYNSPLHF. CDR3 bases: TGTGCCAGCAGTGAATACAGCTCCTATAATTCACCCCTCCACTTT.

The J gene is TRBJ1-2, the V gene TRBV2; D might be TRBD1 (5 bases). The CDR3 loop spans 12 amino acids. Germline CDR1 SNHLY, CDR2 FYNNEI. V was cut by 3 bases and J by 7 bases, with 9 bases left in between. The CDR3 spells CASSDGGGGYTF. The CDR3 nucleotides are TGTGCCAGCAGTGATGGGGGAGGTGGCTACACCTTC.

The rearrangement links TRBV11-2 to TRBJ2-2; TRBD2 is a possible D gene (6 bases). The CDR3 spans 17 residues. Germline V gene sequence: CDR1 SGHAT, CDR2 FQNNGV. The V gene lost 2 bases and the J gene lost 0 bases, with 13 bases spanning the gap. For the CDR3, the DNA is TGTGCCAGCAGCTTAAGTGGGAGGAACGCGAACACCGGGGAGCTGTTTTTT. This sequence encodes CASSLSGRNANTGELFF.

J is TRBJ1-6 and V is TRBV13; 8 nucleotides align to TRBD1. This CDR3 region has 15 residues. Germline-derived CDR1 and CDR2 are PRHDT and FYEKMQ (reference sequence). The V gene end was trimmed by 6 bases and the J gene end by 5 bases; junction bases not matched to a gene: 6. The CDR3 reads CASRNRGFDNSPLHF. The CDR3 DNA is TGTGCCAGCAGGAACAGGGGGTTCGATAATTCACCCCTCCACTTT. Full variable domain (outside the CDR3, taken from reference TRBV13 and TRBJ1-6): AAGVIQSPRHLIKEKRETATLKCYPIPRHDTVYWYQQGPGQDPQFLISFYEKMQSDKGSIPDRFSAQQFSDYHSELNMSSLELGDSALYFCASRNRGFDNSPLHFGNGTRLTVT.

J is TRBJ2-1 and V is TRBV6-2 or TRBV6-3; D possibly corresponds to TRBD2 (6 bases). The CDR3 runs to 15 residues. Trimming shortened V by 7 bases and J by 3 bases, and 16 bases separated the two germline ends. Per the germline V gene, CDR1 is MNHEY and CDR2 is SVGEGT. For the CDR3, the DNA is TGTGCCAGCACCCCGGTGGAGGGAGACTACAATGAGCAGTTCTTC. Amino acid sequence: CASTPVEGDYNEQFF.

This clone was counted between two and nine times. V usage is TRBV5-1 and J usage is TRBJ2-3, with 7 bases lining up with TRBD1. V shed 3 bases and J 2 bases; nucleotides not matched to a gene: 3. Germline loops: CDR1 SGHRS, CDR2 YFSETQ. CDR3 length: 14 residues. The CDR3 region is CASSSGTATDTQYF. CDR3 DNA sequence: TGCGCCAGCAGCTCGGGGACAGCCACAGATACGCAGTATTTT.

The chain combines TRBV5-1 with TRBJ1-1, with no clear D. The CDR3 extends over 15 amino acids. V lost 2 bases to trimming and J lost 1 base, with 12 bases between them. In germline, CDR1 is SGHRS, CDR2 YFSETQ. CDR3 sequence: CASSLIQVTNTEAFF. The CDR3 DNA follows: TGCGCCAGCAGCTTAATCCAGGTAACGAACACTGAAGCTTTCTTT.

This clone occurred a few times. The chain links TRBV4-2 to TRBJ1-2, with TRBD1 identical over 8 bases. The ends lost 0 bases at V and 8 bases at J; junction bases unmatched: 8. Germline CDR1 reads LGHNA; CDR2 reads YNFKEQ. The CDR3 runs to 15 residues. The CDR3 region is CASSQEKDRVDGYTF. The DNA of the CDR3 is TGTGCCAGCAGCCAAGAAAAGGACAGGGTCGACGGCTACACCTTC.

The chain has TRBV19 and TRBJ2-4; TRBD2 agrees at 7 bases. The CDR3 loop spans 16 amino acids. Losses at the gene ends were 1 base for V and 1 base for J; bases not matched to a gene: 4. Germline CDR1 and CDR2: LNHDA and SQIVND (reference sequence). The CDR3 DNA follows: TGTGCCAGTAGTATAGTAAACGGGAGGGCCAAAAACATTCAGTACTTC. Amino acid sequence: CASSIVNGRAKNIQYF.

The chain has TRBV6-1 and TRBJ2-7; D unclear. Germline V gives CDR1 MNHNS, CDR2 SASEGT. CDR3 length: 15 residues. V lost 0 bases, J lost 3 bases, and 12 bases lay in between. Here the CDR3 DNA reads TGTGCCAGCAGTGAAGCGTTTATCCAGAACTACGAGCAGTACTTC. Residues: CASSEAFIQNYEQYF.

This rearrangement joins TRBV9 to TRBJ2-1; the match to TRBD2 covers 9 bases. J was trimmed by 8 bases and V by 4 bases; bases with no gene match: 19. Per germline, CDR1 SGDLS and CDR2 YYNGEE. The CDR3 covers 18 residues. In DNA form, the CDR3 reads TGTGCCAGCAGCCCATTAATGTGGGCTAGCGGGAAAAGCGATGAGCAGTTCTTC. It encodes CASSPLMWASGKSDEQFF.

The rearrangement joins TRBV5-1 to TRBJ1-4, with TRBD1 matching over 8 bases. Germline V gene sequence: CDR1 SGHRS, CDR2 YFSETQ. The CDR3 spans 15 residues. V lost 3 bases, J lost 7 bases, and 8 bases stayed unmatched. As DNA, the CDR3 is TGCGCCAGCAGCTCGGGAGGACAGGGACGTGAAAAACTGTTTTTT. It codes for CASSSGGQGREKLFF.

This clone was found a few times. The chain joins TRBV20-1 to TRBJ2-7; 7 bases match TRBD2. With V trimmed by 3 bases and J by 7 bases, 18 bases remained unmatched. The CDR3 is made up of 16 amino acids. Germline CDR1 reads DFQATT; CDR2 reads SNEGSKA (reference sequence). CDR3 amino acids: CSASPPEWEGSFEQYF. Here the CDR3 DNA reads TGCAGTGCTAGTCCCCCTGAGTGGGAGGGATCGTTTGAGCAGTACTTC.

This chain joins TRBV5-1 and TRBJ2-3; 10 positions match TRBD1. V dropped 0 bases and J dropped 4; count of bases not matched to a gene: 5. The CDR3 covers 16 residues. Germline V gives CDR1 SGHRS, CDR2 YFSETQ. The CDR3 coding sequence is TGCGCCAGCAGCTTGGCCGGGACAGGGGTCGCAGATACGCAGTATTTT. This encodes CASSLAGTGVADTQYF.

This clone was recorded only once. The chain has TRBV6-5 and TRBJ2-3; D unresolved. Germline V gives CDR1 MNHEY, CDR2 SVGAGI. V was pared by 10 bases and J by 4 bases, with 9 bases between. The CDR3 length is 11 residues. The CDR3 is CATKRADTQYF. In DNA, the CDR3 is TGTGCCACCAAACGGGCAGATACGCAGTATTTT.

The V and J genes are TRBV6-7 and TRBJ2-2, with 13 nucleotides matching TRBD2. TRBV6-7 is an ORF; its function is uncertain. V lost 7 bases to trimming and J lost 0 bases; unmatched junction nucleotides: 2. The CDR3 contains 16 residues. The CDR3 nucleotides are TGTGCCAGCAAGGGACTAGCGGGGCCGAACACCGGGGAGCTGTTTTTT. Translating it yields CASKGLAGPNTGELFF.

V is TRBV6-6 and J is TRBJ1-3, with D possibly TRBD1 on 5 matching bases. The V gene lost 4 bases and the J gene lost 1 base, with 14 bases spanning the gap. The CDR3 is 16 residues long. Germline V gene sequence: CDR1 MNHNY, CDR2 SVGAGI (reference sequence). Here the CDR3 DNA reads TGTGCCAGCAGTTCCACGAACCAGGGTTCTGGAAACACCATATATTTT. As protein: CASSSTNQGSGNTIYF.

This clone was picked up a small number of times. The gene calls are TRBV18 and TRBJ2-1, with 9 bases lining up with TRBD1. The J segment lost 4 bases and the V segment lost 3 bases, leaving 7 bases of the junction unmatched. Germline V gene sequence: CDR1 KGHSH, CDR2 LQKENI. This CDR3 contains 16 residues. The CDR3: CASSPTRDRVYNEQFF. The DNA for the CDR3 is TGTGCCAGCTCACCGACTAGGGACAGGGTGTACAATGAGCAGTTCTTC.

CDR3: CASSGTGGYYEQYF. The CDR3 region has the DNA TGTGCCAGTTCCGGGACAGGGGGATATTACGAGCAGTACTTC. The rearrangement joins TRBV19 to TRBJ2-7, with TRBD1 identical over 11 bases. This CDR3 is built from 14 residues. With 8 bases clipped from V and 4 bases from J, the junction kept 7 bases outside the gene matches. The germline V gene encodes CDR1 LNHDA and CDR2 SQIVND (reference sequence).

The chain couples TRBV5-1 to TRBJ2-3; TRBD2 matches at 15 bases. There are 16 residues in the CDR3. Germline trimming cut 4 bases from V and 6 bases from J; bases unmatched to any gene: 6. Germline CDR1 and CDR2: SGHRS and YFSETQ. The CDR3 DNA is TGCGCCAGCAGCCCGGGACTAGCGGGGGGTGTCGATACGCAGTATTTT. Its translation: CASSPGLAGGVDTQYF.